Presented here are 21 T cell receptor beta chains from one specimen sequenced in a study of T cell repertoires in cytomegalovirus infection. TCRdb fed the reads into MiXCR, producing one record per CDR3 protein. Altogether more than 150,000 distinct CDR3 sequences are present, roughly 20% being singletons, with the ten largest covering 2.9%. Sequencing was carried out using PBMCs. The receptors stem from a human donor in good health (CMV status not recorded). Some clones in this sample may be carry-over from other donors' samples.

This chain joins TRBV6-2 or TRBV6-3 and TRBJ1-1, with unresolved D. This CDR3 comprises 15 residues. Looked up from germline, CDR1 is MNHEY and CDR2 is SVGEGT. V was cut by 2 bases and J by 4 bases, with 14 bases left in between. The CDR3 loop reads CASSYSGVGLTEAFF. Here the CDR3 DNA reads TGTGCCAGCAGTTACAGCGGGGTCGGGCTCACTGAAGCTTTCTTT.

This clonotype has a count of ten or more. The chain links TRBV11-3 to TRBJ2-7; 8 bases fit TRBD1. CDR1 and CDR2 from the germline V gene are SGHNT and YENEEA. V shed 5 bases and J 9 bases; nucleotides not matched to a gene: 9. CDR3 length: 13 residues. The CDR3: CASSLTGQAGQYF. In DNA form, the CDR3 reads TGTGCCAGCAGCCTAACGGGACAGGCCGGGCAGTACTTC.

CDR3 coding DNA: TGTGCCAGCAGCTTAGAGCTAGCGGGGGGGAGGGAGACCCAGTACTTC. It encodes CASSLELAGGRETQYF. The chain links TRBV7-2 to TRBJ2-5; 12 bases align to TRBD2. CDR3 size: 16 residues. From germline, CDR1 is SGHTA and CDR2 FQGNSA. With 1 base clipped from V and 5 bases from J, the junction kept 5 bases outside the gene matches.

This chain joins TRBV28 and TRBJ1-5, with D possibly matching TRBD1 (5 bases). Trimming shortened V by 4 bases and J by 7 bases, and 14 bases separated the two germline ends. Looked up from germline, CDR1 is MDHEN and CDR2 is SYDVKM. The CDR3 consists of 14 residues. The CDR3 region is CASSSGGLGQPQHF. CDR3 DNA: TGTGCCAGCAGTTCTGGGGGGTTGGGACAGCCCCAGCATTTT.

In its sample, this clonotype was seen a few times. This chain uses TRBV15 with TRBJ2-2; D possibly corresponds to TRBD2 (5 bases). Germline V gene lookup returns CDR1 LNHNV and CDR2 YYDKDF (reference sequence). The CDR3 totals 15 residues. Trimming left V 4 bases short and J 3 bases short, with 12 bases between. Here the CDR3 reads CATSIGGQHTGELFF. The CDR3, as DNA: TGTGCCACCAGCATCGGAGGCCAGCACACCGGGGAGCTGTTTTTT. The variable domain in full, completed from reference TRBV15 and TRBJ2-2, reads DAMVIQNPRYQVTQFGKPVTLSCSQTLNHNVMYWYQQKSSQAPKLLFHYYDKDFNNEADTPDNFQSRRPNTSFCFLDIRSPGLGDTAMYLCATSIGGQHTGELFFGEGSRLTVL.

This clonotype was observed a few times. This CDR3 reads CASFQLPGANVLTF. CDR3 nucleotide sequence: TGCGCCAGCTTTCAATTACCCGGGGCCAACGTCCTGACTTTC. The J gene is TRBJ2-6, the V gene TRBV5-1; no reliable D call. V was pared by 7 bases and J by 4 bases, with 12 bases between. Germline-derived CDR1 and CDR2 are SGHRS and YFSETQ. There are 14 residues in the CDR3. Looking up the rest from reference TRBV5-1 and TRBJ2-6 gives the full variable domain: KAGVTQTPRYLIKTRGQQVTLSCSPISGHRSVSWYQQTPGQGLQFLFEYFSETQRNKGNFPGRFSGRQFSNSRSEMNVSTLELGDSALYLCASFQLPGANVLTFGAGSRLTVL.

The chain combines TRBV24-1 with TRBJ2-2; 9 bases fit TRBD1. Per germline, CDR1 KGHDR and CDR2 SFDVKD. CDR3 length: 14 residues. V dropped 7 bases and J dropped 5; count of bases not matched to a gene: 4. The CDR3 DNA reads TGTGCCACCAGGGGACAGGGTGCGACCGGGGAGCTGTTTTTT. It encodes CATRGQGATGELFF.

This clonotype was seen only a few times. Written as DNA, the CDR3 is TGCAGCGTTGAAGATCTCTGGGGAGGGGACACCGGGGAGCTGTTTTTT. It is translated as CSVEDLWGGDTGELFF. V gene TRBV29-1 combines with J gene TRBJ2-2; 7 bases map to TRBD2. With V trimmed by 0 bases and J by 3 bases, 7 bases remained unmatched. Germline lookup yields CDR1 SQVTM and CDR2 ANQGSEA. The CDR3 sequence is 16 residues long.

V and J are TRBV29-1 and TRBJ1-1, with a weak D call TRBD1 (5 bases). CDR1 SQVTM and CDR2 ANQGSEA come from the germline V gene. V was clipped by 3 bases and J by 3 bases, with 14 bases between them. The length of the CDR3 is 14 residues. CDR3 amino acids: CSVDRVFPDTEAFF. As DNA, the CDR3 is TGCAGCGTTGACAGGGTCTTTCCGGACACTGAAGCTTTCTTT.

This clonotype was seen only a few times. This chain uses TRBV7-2 with TRBJ2-1; no clear D. In germline, CDR1 is SGHTA, CDR2 FQGNSA. V lost 1 base and J 2 bases, leaving 9 bases between the germline ends. The CDR3 totals 15 residues. The CDR3 DNA reads TGTGCCAGCAGCTTAGTCTCGGGTACCTACAATGAGCAGTTCTTC. This translates into CASSLVSGTYNEQFF. Complete variable domain (other parts from reference TRBV7-2 and TRBJ2-1): GAGVSQSPSNKVTEKGKDVELRCDPISGHTALYWYRQSLGQGLEFLIYFQGNSAPDKSGLPSDRFSAERTGGSVSTLTIQRTQQEDSAVYLCASSLVSGTYNEQFFGPGTRLTVL.

This rearrangement joins TRBV12-5 to TRBJ2-2; D gene uncertain. The ends were cut back, 1 base at V and 7 bases at J, with 4 bases in the middle. The germline gives CDR1 LGHNT, CDR2 FRNRAP. The CDR3 runs 12 residues. CDR3 region: CASGLESGELFF. The CDR3 coding sequence is TGTGCTAGTGGTTTGGAGAGCGGGGAGCTGTTTTTT.

The V gene is TRBV2, the J gene TRBJ1-1, with D tentatively TRBD1 (5 bases). V was pared by 7 bases and J by 8 bases, with 14 bases between. Germline V gives CDR1 SNHLY, CDR2 FYNNEI. The CDR3 runs 12 residues. CDR3 amino acids: CASTRGRLEAFF. The CDR3 bases are TGTGCCAGCACCCGGGGACGGTTGGAAGCTTTCTTT.

This chain links TRBV28 with TRBJ2-3, with TRBD2 identical over 8 bases. Germline CDR1 reads MDHEN; CDR2 reads SYDVKM. The V gene end was trimmed by 6 bases and the J gene end by 5 bases; junction bases not matched to a gene: 10. The CDR3 is 15 residues long. The CDR3 DNA follows: TGTGCCAGCAGCAGCCCTGCGGGAGGTCGAGATACGCAGTATTTT. It encodes CASSSPAGGRDTQYF.

This clonotype was observed a few times. The chain combines TRBV12-3 or TRBV12-4 with TRBJ2-5; D not resolved. The length of the CDR3 is 12 residues. V was trimmed by 6 bases and J by 5 bases, leaving 10 bases between them. CDR3 bases: TGTGCCAGCAGCCGTAGTGGGGAGACCCAGTACTTC. Its translation is CASSRSGETQYF.

Only a few counts were recorded for this clonotype. This chain uses TRBV28 with TRBJ2-7; D is ambiguous. The germline V gene encodes CDR1 MDHEN and CDR2 SYDVKM. This CDR3 has 16 amino acids. The V end was cut by 2 bases, the J end by 3 bases, with 17 bases between. The CDR3 spells CASSLRDRLVYYEQYF. CDR3 DNA: TGTGCCAGCAGTTTACGTGATAGGTTGGTGTACTACGAGCAGTACTTC.

In its sample, this clonotype was seen many times. Its ends do not fully match the called genes, so a read error is possible. This chain joins TRBV7-7 and TRBJ2-5; 7 bases line up with TRBD2. Germline CDR1 is SSHAT and CDR2 is FNYEAQ (reference sequence). This CDR3 spans 16 amino acids. The CDR3 region is CASSLEAPSGGETQYF. CDR3 bases: TGTGCTAGCAGCTTAGAGGCCCCTAGCGGTGGAGAGACCCAGTACTTC.

To note about this clonotype: Compared with germline, one end of the junction differs, possibly owing to a read error. This chain links TRBV6-8 with TRBJ2-6; the match to TRBD1 covers 7 bases. Looked up from germline, CDR1 is MNHGY and CDR2 is SAAAGT. The CDR3 sequence is 19 residues long. CDR3 sequence (DNA): TGTGCCAGCAGTTACCGAAAGACAGGGTTTCCCTCTGGGGCCTACGTCCTGACTTTC. Its translation: CASSYRKTGFPSGAYVLTF.

This clonotype came up a few times. The chain carries TRBV4-3 and TRBJ2-1, with D uncertain. Germline lookup yields CDR1 LGHNA and CDR2 YSLEER. The V end was cut by 1 base, the J end by 4 bases, with 8 bases between. The CDR3 is 14 amino acids. The CDR3 loop is CASSQAFEYNEQFF. As DNA, the CDR3 is TGCGCCAGCAGCCAAGCGTTTGAGTACAATGAGCAGTTCTTC.

In this sample, this clonotype turned up many times. Sequence at one end of the junction differs from germline and may be a read error. DNA of the CDR3: TGTGCCAGCAGCGAGGGGGGATCGGGAGGCCTGGGGGGGATCTTC. Translated, it gives CASSEGGSGGLGGIF. J is TRBJ2-1 and V is TRBV7-2, with D possibly matching TRBD2 (7 bases). This CDR3 spans 15 amino acids. Germline CDR1 is SGHTA and CDR2 is FQGNSA.

This clonotype was seen many times. The V call is TRBV7-8, the J call TRBJ2-7, with 7 nucleotides matching TRBD2. The CDR3 length is 13 residues. The ends lost 5 bases at V and 6 bases at J; junction bases unmatched: 7. CDR1 and CDR2 from the germline V gene are SGHVS and FQNEAQ. The CDR3 here is CASSPSWGGEQYF. In DNA form, the CDR3 reads TGTGCCAGCAGCCCCAGTTGGGGGGGCGAGCAGTACTTC.

The rearrangement joins TRBV10-3 to TRBJ2-2, with D tentatively TRBD2 (5 bases). Germline assignment: CDR1 ENHRY and CDR2 SYGVKD. The length of the CDR3 is 14 residues. V lost 5 bases, J lost 3 bases, and 10 bases lay in between. CDR3 bases: TGTGCCATCAGTAAGGAGAGGGACACCGGGGAGCTGTTTTTT. Amino acids: CAISKERDTGELFF.